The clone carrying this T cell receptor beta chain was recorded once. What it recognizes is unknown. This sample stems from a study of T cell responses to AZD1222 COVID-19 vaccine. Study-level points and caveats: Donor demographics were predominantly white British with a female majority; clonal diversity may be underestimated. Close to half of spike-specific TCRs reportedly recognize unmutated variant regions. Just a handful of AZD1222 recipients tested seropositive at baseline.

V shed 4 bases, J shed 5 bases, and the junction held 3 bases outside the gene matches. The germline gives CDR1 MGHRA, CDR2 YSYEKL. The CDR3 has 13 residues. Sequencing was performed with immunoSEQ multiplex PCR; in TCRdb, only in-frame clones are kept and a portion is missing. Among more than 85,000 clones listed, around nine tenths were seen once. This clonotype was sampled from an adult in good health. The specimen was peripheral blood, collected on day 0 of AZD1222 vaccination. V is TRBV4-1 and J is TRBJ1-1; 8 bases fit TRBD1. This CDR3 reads CASSPRQGTEAFF. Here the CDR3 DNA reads TGCGCCAGCAGCCCTCGACAGGGGACTGAAGCTTTCTTT.